Each of the 19 T cell receptor beta chains below was sequenced from the same sample in a study of T cell responses to AZD1222 COVID-19 vaccine. Profiling relied on immunoSEQ multiplex PCR, and the TCRdb table lists in-frame clones only, not all of them. The sample includes about 100,000 clones, 87% seen only once; the top ten take 3.5% to 5%. Sequences were derived from peripheral blood, sampled on day 0 of AZD1222 vaccination. The receptors come from an adult in good health.

The genes are TRBV5-6 and TRBJ2-3, with TRBD2 matching over 11 bases. The germline gives CDR1 SGHDT, CDR2 YYEEEE. The CDR3 sequence is 19 residues long. V was clipped by 3 bases and J by 7 bases; unmatched bases: 19. CDR3 DNA: TGTGCCAGCAGCTACAATACCCTTACTAGCGGGAGAACCGCGAATACGCAGTATTTT. Protein product: CASSYNTLTSGRTANTQYF.

This chain connects TRBV27 to TRBJ1-1; 7 nucleotides align to TRBD1. Unmatched junction bases numbered 6, after V lost 7 bases and J lost 4 bases. The CDR3 consists of 13 residues. Germline lookup yields CDR1 MNHEY and CDR2 SMNVEV (reference sequence). CDR3 sequence: CASKPQGGTEAFF. CDR3 DNA sequence: TGTGCCAGCAAGCCTCAGGGGGGCACTGAAGCTTTCTTT.

The chain carries TRBV4-2 and TRBJ1-1; no reliable D call. CDR3 length: 13 amino acids. Looked up from germline, CDR1 is LGHNA and CDR2 is YNFKEQ. Deletions cut 0 bases from V and 2 bases from J, with 4 bases between. The CDR3 DNA reads as TGTGCCAGCAGCCAAGACGGAAACACTGAAGCTTTCTTT. Translation: CASSQDGNTEAFF.

CDR3 DNA sequence: TGTGCCAGCAGCCTTTTTTCACCGGGACAGGGGTCCCCCGGGGCCAACGTCCTGACTTTC. This gives the protein CASSLFSPGQGSPGANVLTF. The rearrangement joins TRBV4-2 to TRBJ2-6; 10 bases map to TRBD1. The CDR3 extends over 20 amino acids. Germline V gives CDR1 LGHNA, CDR2 YNFKEQ. V was clipped by 4 bases and J by 4 bases; unmatched bases: 16.

The chain carries TRBV4-2 and TRBJ2-5; 9 bases are a match to TRBD2. The length of the CDR3 is 16 residues. V shed 0 bases, J shed 4 bases, and the junction held 6 bases outside the gene matches. Germline loops: CDR1 LGHNA, CDR2 YNFKEQ. Here the CDR3 DNA reads TGTGCCAGCAGCCAAGATGTGGCTAGCGGGACAGAGACCCAGTACTTC. Translating gives CASSQDVASGTETQYF.

In its sample, this clone was seen a few times. At the DNA level, this CDR3 is encoded by other sequences in the same sample as well. The chain has TRBV6-2 or TRBV6-3 and TRBJ2-7, with 7 nucleotides matching TRBD2. The CDR3 loop spans 15 amino acids. Germline CDR1 MNHEY, CDR2 SVGEGT. V dropped 2 bases and J dropped 1; count of bases not matched to a gene: 5. The CDR3 nucleotides read TGTGCCAGCAGTTACAGGGCTAGCGGATCCTACGAGCAGTACTTC. This codes for CASSYRASGSYEQYF.

The gene calls are TRBV18 and TRBJ2-6, with D maybe TRBD1 (5 bases). V was trimmed by 2 bases and J by 0 bases, leaving 11 bases between them. Per the germline V gene, CDR1 is KGHSH and CDR2 is LQKENI. This CDR3 region has 17 residues. The CDR3 region is CASSPDSPFSGANVLTF. The CDR3 coding sequence is TGTGCCAGCTCACCAGACAGCCCCTTCTCTGGGGCCAACGTCCTGACTTTC. The variable domain in full, completed from reference TRBV18 and TRBJ2-6, reads NAGVMQNPRHLVRRRGQEARLRCSPMKGHSHVYWYRQLPEEGLKFMVYLQKENIIDESGMPKERFSAEFPKEGPSILRIQQVVRGDSAAYFCASSPDSPFSGANVLTFGAGSRLTVL.

The genes are TRBV11-2 and TRBJ1-3, with D possibly being TRBD1 (6 bases). The CDR3 covers 17 residues. CDR1 and CDR2 from the germline V gene are SGHAT and FQNNGV. The V end lost 5 bases, the J end lost 3 bases, and 20 bases lay between the germline ends. In DNA, the CDR3 is TGTGCCAGCAGCCAAATAAAACAGGGTTTCTTTGGAAACACCATATATTTT. Translated, it gives CASSQIKQGFFGNTIYF.

In this sample, this clone turned up once. V and J are TRBV11-2 and TRBJ2-7; D is unresolved. Per the germline V gene, CDR1 is SGHAT and CDR2 is FQNNGV. V was trimmed by 0 bases and J by 0 bases, leaving 6 bases between them. This CDR3 comprises 14 residues. The CDR3 DNA reads TGTGCCAGCAGCTTAGACCACAGCTCCTACGAGCAGTACTTC. Translating it yields CASSLDHSSYEQYF.

This chain uses TRBV6-2 or TRBV6-3 with TRBJ2-1, with D maybe TRBD2 (5 bases). Germline V CDR1 and CDR2: MNHEY, SVGEGT. The CDR3 loop spans 15 amino acids. V was clipped by 2 bases and J by 8 bases, with 16 bases between them. The CDR3 sequence: CASSYNIGIGHEQFF. The CDR3 nucleotides read TGTGCCAGCAGTTACAATATCGGGATCGGACATGAGCAGTTCTTC.

This clone was found a few times. The chain links TRBV6-2 or TRBV6-3 to TRBJ1-6, with unresolved D. CDR3 size: 14 residues. V was shortened by 4 bases and J by 5 bases, with 9 bases between the two germline ends. Per germline, CDR1 MNHEY and CDR2 SVGEGT. The CDR3 DNA reads as TGTGCCAGCAGTTTTGGAACGGATAATTCACCCCTCCACTTT. This codes for CASSFGTDNSPLHF.

The V and J genes are TRBV5-1 and TRBJ1-5; D is unclear. Germline CDR1 is SGHRS and CDR2 is YFSETQ. There are 13 residues in the CDR3. The V and J ends lost 2 bases and 1 base respectively, with 4 bases between them. The CDR3 coding sequence is TGCGCCAGCAGCTTTGAAAGCAATCAGCCCCAGCATTTT. It codes for CASSFESNQPQHF.

This clone was seen a single time. The rearrangement uses TRBV5-1 and TRBJ2-7; D not resolved. V lost 0 bases and J 3 bases, leaving 10 bases between the germline ends. The CDR3 is made up of 14 amino acids. Germline CDR1 reads SGHRS; CDR2 reads YFSETQ. CDR3 sequence (DNA): TGCGCCAGCAGCTTGGCTGGCAGCCTCTACGAGCAGTACTTC. It specifies CASSLAGSLYEQYF.

The V gene is TRBV5-6, the J gene TRBJ2-3, with D maybe TRBD2 (5 bases). The CDR3 spans 14 residues. Germline V CDR1 and CDR2: SGHDT, YYEEEE. V lost 5 bases and J 3 bases, leaving 13 bases between the germline ends. Here the CDR3 DNA reads TGTGCCAGCAGACCGGGATCACTTACAGATACGCAGTATTTT. It codes for CASRPGSLTDTQYF.

This clone was counted a few times. The chain carries TRBV14 and TRBJ2-7; perhaps D is TRBD1 or TRBD2 (5 bases each). V gave up 5 bases and J gave up 6 bases, with 11 bases separating them. Germline lookup yields CDR1 SGHDN and CDR2 FVKESK. This CDR3 contains 12 residues. CDR3 nucleotides: TGTGCCAGCAGCTTGGGGGTCGTCGAGCAGTACTTC. The encoded protein is CASSLGVVEQYF.

The chain recombines TRBV11-2 with TRBJ2-7; D not certain. Germline V gene sequence: CDR1 SGHAT, CDR2 FQNNGV. V shed 1 base and J shed 7 bases, with 14 bases lying between them. The CDR3 runs to 14 residues. The CDR3, as DNA: TGTGCCAGCAGCTTAGGGGCCCTGGGTAGGGAGCAGTACTTC. Translating it yields CASSLGALGREQYF.

This clone has a single count. The chain employs TRBV4-1 and TRBJ2-4, with unresolved D. V was clipped by 1 base and J by 0 bases, with 10 bases between them. Germline values: CDR1 MGHRA, CDR2 YSYEKL. CDR3 length: 16 residues. The CDR3 nucleotides read TGCGCCAGCAGCCAAGTGGTGTCCCTAGCCAAAAACATTCAGTACTTC. This encodes CASSQVVSLAKNIQYF.

This chain connects TRBV6-5 to TRBJ1-5, with unresolved D. Trimming pared 6 bases from V and 0 bases from J, leaving 12 bases between. The germline V gene has CDR1 MNHEY and CDR2 SVGAGI. This CDR3 comprises 15 residues. Written as DNA, the CDR3 is TGTGCCAGCAGAGCCCTCTTGGGTAGCAATCAGCCCCAGCATTTT. Translation gives CASRALLGSNQPQHF.

V gene TRBV5-5 combines with J gene TRBJ1-2, with D perhaps TRBD1 (6 bases). Germline V lookup: CDR1 SGHKS, CDR2 YYEKEE (reference sequence). Trimming pared 3 bases from V and 7 bases from J, leaving 13 bases between. The CDR3 is 13 residues long. CDR3 amino acids: CASSCPRGCGYTF. CDR3 coding DNA: TGTGCCAGCAGCTGTCCCAGGGGCTGTGGCTACACCTTC. The full variable domain, rest sourced from reference TRBV5-5 and TRBJ1-2, is DAGVTQSPTHLIKTRGQQVTLRCSPISGHKSVSWYQQVLGQGPQFIFQYYEKEERGRGNFPDRFSARQFPNYSSELNVNALLLGDSALYLCASSCPRGCGYTFGSGTRLTVV.